The clone carrying this TCR beta chain was detected only a few times. What it binds is not known. This specimen belongs to a study of CD8 T cells in ankylosing spondylitis. Study-wide points: Matched synovial fluid from ankylosing spondylitis patients was reported to be enriched for disease-linked clones. A TCR beta motif made of several highly homologous variants seemed typical of ankylosing spondylitis blood.

Molecular-barcoded quantitative 5'-RACE produced these TCR beta libraries. TCRdb called the 5' RACE reads again in MiXCR, with one record for every CDR3 protein. The sample gives fewer than 500,000 distinct CDR3 sequences, 20% to 25% of which show up once; roughly a sixth is in the top ten. After removal of 0 bases from V and 3 bases from J, the junction contained 11 bases not matched to a gene. The germline CDR1 and CDR2 sequences are SGHAT and FQNNGV. The CDR3 has 19 amino acids. This chain connects TRBV11-2 to TRBJ2-6; 7 nucleotides agree with TRBD2. Material: blood, either unsorted or a sorted T cell fraction (not recorded which). The TCR was taken from a male donor with ankylosing spondylitis. The chain's CDR3 is CASSLEVKRDLLGANVLTF. The CDR3 DNA is TGTGCCAGCAGCTTAGAGGTTAAGCGGGATCTTCTTGGGGCCAACGTCCTGACTTTC.